The sequence of this TCR beta chain was determined in a study of blood T cell repertoires in COVID-19. The CDR3 sequence is 16 residues long. The trim removed 4 bases at V and 0 bases at J, leaving 3 bases unmatched. Germline values: CDR1 MNHEY, CDR2 SVGAGI. In the authors' workflow: Counts of nucleated cells, estimated from reference gene primer amplification, were obtained. Measured with immunoSEQ multiplex PCR; TCRdb has only the in-frame clones, and not every one. Clonal size and the V and J genes are those of that table, whereas D and trimming came from the DNA. Of some 200,000 clones in the sample, over 80% are singletons; the top ten hold approximately 6.2%.

The sample taken for sequencing was peripheral blood. This receptor was taken from a woman aged 35 to 49 with acute or convalescent COVID-19. This rearrangement joins TRBV6-5 to TRBJ2-1, with 10 bases identical to TRBD2. CDR3 sequence reads: CASSSTSGDSYNEQFF. Here the CDR3 DNA reads TGTGCCAGCAGTTCTACTAGCGGGGACTCCTACAATGAGCAGTTCTTC.